This is a list of T cell receptor beta chains from one sample in a study of cytomegalovirus exposure and HLA in healthy donors. The table came from immunoSEQ multiplex PCR; TCRdb's copy has only in-frame clones and leaves some out. The sample lists about 160,000 clones; about 65% were seen once. What was sequenced was PBMCs. The receptors come from a man aged 40-50 years in good health and CMV-seropositive. The CDR3 runs from the conserved cysteine through the conserved F or W. The D gene is left open where the match is weak. Some rows mark clone size as missing; the rest say once, few, many or name a class of expanded clone.

d_gene,v_gene,abundance,j_gene,CDR3nt,CDR3aa
-,TRBV13,-,TRBJ1-1,TGTGCCAGCAGCCTCCCGGGGGGTGGCATGAACACTGAAGCTTTCTTT,CASSLPGGGMNTEAFF
-,TRBV27,-,TRBJ2-2,TGTGCCAGCAGTTCCAGGGGGGACACCGGGGAGCTGTTTTTT,CASSSRGDTGELFF
TRBD1,TRBV5-6,-,TRBJ1-5,TGTGCCAGCAGCCTGACAGGGTTTGGCCAGCCCCAGCATTTT,CASSLTGFGQPQHF
-,TRBV27,-,TRBJ1-4,TGTGCCAGCAAACAGGGTTGGTCTAATGAAAAACTGTTTTTT,CASKQGWSNEKLFF
-,TRBV19,-,TRBJ1-6,TGTGCCAGTAGAACCGGGGTTAATTCACCCCTCCACTTT,CASRTGVNSPLHF
TRBD2,TRBV18,-,TRBJ2-2,TGTGCCAGCTCACCTCTAGCGGGGGGCTACACCGGGGAGCTGTTTTTT,CASSPLAGGYTGELFF
TRBD1,TRBV7-3,-,TRBJ2-1,TGTGCCAGCAGCCGGGACAGGGGAAATGAGCAGTTCTTC,CASSRDRGNEQFF
TRBD1,TRBV29-1,-,TRBJ1-2,TGCAGCGTTGAAGATCGGACAGGGGTCAACTATGGCTACACCTTC,CSVEDRTGVNYGYTF
TRBD2,TRBV4-3,-,TRBJ2-2,TGCGCCAGCAGCCCGTTGGGACGCGGGGGGAACACCGGGGAGCTGTTTTTT,CASSPLGRGGNTGELFF
TRBD2,TRBV7-8,-,TRBJ2-7,TGTGCCAGCAGCTTAGTGACTAGCGGGGTCTACGAGCAGTACTTC,CASSLVTSGVYEQYF
-,TRBV6-5,-,TRBJ2-4,TGTGCCAGCCGAGGGGGGGCCAATCAAAACATTCAGTACTTC,CASRGGANQNIQYF
TRBD2,TRBV5-4,few,TRBJ2-1,TGTGCCAGCAGCTCAACTAGCGGGGGGTACAATGAGCAGTTCTTC,CASSSTSGGYNEQFF
TRBD1,TRBV29-1,once,TRBJ2-1,TGCAGCGTTGACCGCTTCGACAGGGGTTCCTACAATGAGCAGTTCTTC,CSVDRFDRGSYNEQFF
TRBD1,TRBV19,-,TRBJ2-7,TGTGCCAGTGCCCGAACGACAGGGGGCCACGAGCAGTACTTC,CASARTTGGHEQYF
TRBD1,TRBV4-3,-,TRBJ2-2,TGCGCCAGCAGCCAGGCCCCACAGGGGGCGAACACCGGGGAGCTGTTTTTT,CASSQAPQGANTGELFF
-,TRBV18,-,TRBJ1-2,TGTGCCAGCTCGCGAACGGAGGCTCTTGTCGATCACTATGGCTACACCTTC,CASSRTEALVDHYGYTF
TRBD1,TRBV5-8,-,TRBJ1-1,TGTGCCAGCAGACGCAGGGGGGCAGGGACGGGGCCTGAAGCTTTCTTT,CASRRRGAGTGPEAFF
TRBD2,TRBV5-1,-,TRBJ2-5,TGCGCCAGCAGCGGCCGGGCTAGCGGACAAGAGACCCAGTACTTC,CASSGRASGQETQYF
-,TRBV19,-,TRBJ1-1,TGTGCCAGTAGAAGATCGGCCGGGGGGACTGAAGCTTTCTTT,CASRRSAGGTEAFF
-,TRBV11-2,-,TRBJ1-4,TGTGCCAGCAGCCAAGGACAGCGTAATGAAAAACTGTTTTTT,CASSQGQRNEKLFF
TRBD1,TRBV27,-,TRBJ1-5,TGTGCCAGCAGTTTAACTCGGGACAGGGCCCAGCATTTT,CASSLTRDRAQHF
TRBD1,TRBV9,-,TRBJ1-1,TGTGCCAGCAGCCCCCACCAGGGGGTAGGAACTGAAGCTTTCTTT,CASSPHQGVGTEAFF
-,TRBV6-6,many,TRBJ2-2,TGTGCCAGCCGCAGATCAGGGGAAGGCGGGGAGCTGTTTTTT,CASRRSGEGGELFF
-,TRBV4-3,once,TRBJ2-4,TGCGCCAGCAGCCAAGATGCGGGCCGAGTCGGAAACATTCAGTACTTC,CASSQDAGRVGNIQYF
-,TRBV7-7,-,TRBJ2-1,TGTGCTAGCAGTCCGGACACCTTCCACAGCTCCTACAATGAGCAGTTCTTC,CASSPDTFHSSYNEQFF
TRBD1,TRBV29-1,-,TRBJ1-1,TGCAGCGTTGCGGGACAGCGTTGTGAAGCTTTCTTT,CSVAGQRCEAFF
-,TRBV19,-,TRBJ1-2,TGTGCCAGTAGCCCCAGGGATCGAGGTGGCTACACCTTC,CASSPRDRGGYTF
-,TRBV18,-,TRBJ2-6,TGTGCCAGCTCACCACCCGGGGGTAGGGGCTCTGGGGCCAACGTCCTGACTTTC,CASSPPGGRGSGANVLTF
-,TRBV11-2,-,TRBJ2-5,TGTGCCAGCAGTCCGAACTCCGGGGGCCAAGAGACCCAGTACTTC,CASSPNSGGQETQYF
-,TRBV11-3,-,TRBJ1-4,TGTGCCAGCAGCCTCCAGGGGCATGAAAAACTGTTTTTT,CASSLQGHEKLFF
TRBD2,TRBV30,-,TRBJ2-3,TGTGCCTGGAGTGTAGGAACGGGGGGACGAACAGATACGCAGTATTTT,CAWSVGTGGRTDTQYF
-,TRBV2,-,TRBJ1-1,TGTGCCAGCATGAAGGGAGGGACTGTGACTGAAGCTTTCTTT,CASMKGGTVTEAFF
TRBD1,TRBV6-5,-,TRBJ2-7,TGTGCCAGCAGTTACGGGACAGGACAGAGTGAGCAGTACTTC,CASSYGTGQSEQYF
TRBD1,TRBV27,-,TRBJ1-5,TGTGCCAGCAGTTTATCGGGGGACAGGGATCAGCCCCAGCATTTT,CASSLSGDRDQPQHF
TRBD1,TRBV27,-,TRBJ2-7,TGTGCCAGCAGGGACAGGGTATACGAGCAGTACTTC,CASRDRVYEQYF
-,TRBV6-6,-,TRBJ2-1,TGTGCCAGCAGTCACCTCCAAGGGGGGGGGAATGAGCAGTTCTTC,CASSHLQGGGNEQFF
TRBD2,TRBV4-3,few,TRBJ2-5,TGCGCCAGCAGCCAATCCCGGGGGGAGACAGAGACCCAGTACTTC,CASSQSRGETETQYF
-,TRBV5-4,-,TRBJ1-2,TGTGCCAGCAGCTTGGCGGGGAATCCCTATGGCTACACCTTC,CASSLAGNPYGYTF
-,TRBV9,few,TRBJ1-6,TGTGCCAGCAGCGTAGACTCCGAGCCGAATTCACCCCTCCACTTT,CASSVDSEPNSPLHF
TRBD1,TRBV7-9,-,TRBJ1-5,TGTGCCAGCAGCCAGGGACAGGGAAGGGAGCCCCAGCATTTT,CASSQGQGREPQHF
-,TRBV30,-,TRBJ1-3,TGTGCCTGGAGTGTACTGCGGGGGCCTGGAAACACCATATATTTT,CAWSVLRGPGNTIYF
-,TRBV14,-,TRBJ1-4,TGTGCCAGCAGCCCGCTGACAGGCCGTAATGAAAAACTGTTTTTT,CASSPLTGRNEKLFF
-,TRBV4-1,-,TRBJ1-2,TGCGCCAGCAGCCAAGCGGGAAGGGGACATTATGGCTACACCTTC,CASSQAGRGHYGYTF
TRBD2,TRBV4-3,-,TRBJ2-5,TGCGCCAGCAGCCAAGACTGGCGGGGGGCCGCCTACCAAGAGACCCAGTACTTC,CASSQDWRGAAYQETQYF
-,TRBV30,-,TRBJ1-4,TGTGCCTGGACCGGGGTCTTTGGTGAAAAACTGTTTTTT,CAWTGVFGEKLFF
-,TRBV11-1,-,TRBJ2-5,TGTGCCAGCAGCTTAGGGGCAGATTATTACCAAGAGACCCAGTACTTC,CASSLGADYYQETQYF
TRBD2,TRBV4-2,-,TRBJ2-7,TGTGCCAGCAGCCAAGATGGGCGGCGGGGGGGAGACGAGCAGTACTTC,CASSQDGRRGGDEQYF
-,TRBV6-5,-,TRBJ1-1,TGTGCCAGCAGTACGGACGGGGGGAGGGGAGCTGAAGCTTTCTTT,CASSTDGGRGAEAFF
TRBD2,TRBV5-6,-,TRBJ2-7,TGTGCCAGCAGCTTGCGTGGGGGGGGAGGTCGCGAGCAGTACTTC,CASSLRGGGGREQYF
-,TRBV11-2,-,TRBJ1-6,TGTGCCAGCAGCTTAGGAGGGTTTCGGCAGTCGTCCCTCCACTTT,CASSLGGFRQSSLHF
-,TRBV9,-,TRBJ1-2,TGTGCCAGCAGCCCCCGGACAGTCGATGGCTACACCTTC,CASSPRTVDGYTF
-,TRBV4-2,once,TRBJ2-5,TGTGCCAGCAGCCAAGGACTGCAAGAGACCCAGTACTTC,CASSQGLQETQYF
TRBD2,TRBV11-1,-,TRBJ2-3,TGTGCCAGCAGCTTAGAACTAGCGGGCACAGATACGCAGTATTTT,CASSLELAGTDTQYF
TRBD2,TRBV6-1,-,TRBJ2-3,TGTGCCAGCAAGAGGACTAGCGGAAAAGTAGATACGCAGTATTTT,CASKRTSGKVDTQYF
-,TRBV2,few,TRBJ1-2,TGTGCCAGCACAGAAGACAGCTATGGCTACACCTTC,CASTEDSYGYTF
-,TRBV7-6,-,TRBJ2-7,TGTGCCAGCAGCTTAGCAACAAGCTCCTACGAGCAGTACTTC,CASSLATSSYEQYF
-,TRBV29-1,-,TRBJ1-2,TGCAGCGTTGAAACTGGGGGCGATGGCTACACCTTC,CSVETGGDGYTF
TRBD1,TRBV29-1,-,TRBJ1-6,TGCAGCGCCCCCGGAATTACGGGACAGCCATATAAGGGCAATTCACCCCTCCACTTT,CSAPGITGQPYKGNSPLHF
TRBD2,TRBV6-1,-,TRBJ2-7,TGTGCCAGCGGCCCTTTTGGCGGGGGGCTATACGAGCAGTACTTC,CASGPFGGGLYEQYF
TRBD1,TRBV7-9,few,TRBJ1-1,TGTGCCAGCAGCTTAAACAGGGGCCTGAACACTGAAGCTTTCTTT,CASSLNRGLNTEAFF